The clone carrying this T cell receptor (beta chain) was seen only once. The sample comes from a study of blood T cell repertoires in COVID-19. Overall study: Samples of COVID-19 (acute and convalescent) were obtained from the United States, Italy and Spain. PBMCs, B-cell-depleted T cells, or T cells were the source of the cDNA or gDNA that made up the material.

As originally analysed: Scientists estimated how many nucleated cells there were by amplifying reference gene primers. Repertoires were generated with immunoSEQ multiplex PCR, while TCRdb's copy carries only in-frame clones and drops some. The DNA was the basis for D and trimming; V, J and clone size are from that table. The sample lists 200,000 to 300,000 clones, around 90% occurring once. Trimming left V 6 bases short and J 3 bases short, with 15 bases between. Germline CDR1 and CDR2: SNHLY and FYNNEI. This CDR3 has 14 amino acids. The clonotype comes from a man aged 60 to 69 who had recovered from COVID-19. V is TRBV2 and J is TRBJ2-7, with D unclear. Sequenced material: peripheral blood. This CDR3 reads CASSDHHSLYEQYF. The CDR3 DNA reads TGTGCCAGCAGCGATCATCACTCTCTCTACGAGCAGTACTTC.